The present entry profiles one T cell receptor beta chain with its context. Its antigen is still unknown. Extracted RNA was reverse transcribed, and the resulting cDNA served as sequencing template. TCRdb's copy holds only in-frame clones and misses some; the assay was immunoSEQ multiplex PCR. The sample lists about 190,000 clones; roughly 50% were seen once. Treatment reported: oral pan-JAK inhibitor, 5-10 mg twice daily. This specimen belongs to a study of CD8+ T cells in alopecia areata. On the study more broadly: For 6 to 18 months, tofacitinib was taken, and 6 months off drug followed. General study results and limits: Compared with normal scalp, lesional scalp had higher clonality and more expanded CD8+ clones.

The CDR3 extends over 15 amino acids. Germline loops: CDR1 SGDLS, CDR2 YYNGEE. Trimming cost V 0 bases and J 2 bases; bases outside gene matches: 3. The sequencing used CD8+ T cells sorted from blood, collected at week 24, from a patient treated with tofacitinib. The origin of this receptor is a human donor with alopecia areata. The J gene is TRBJ2-3, the V gene TRBV9; 7 bases fit TRBD1. The CDR3 region has the DNA TGTGCCAGCAGCGTAGGGGACAGATACACAGATACGCAGTATTTT. Translation: CASSVGDRYTDTQYF. The complete variable domain, with remaining parts taken from reference TRBV9 and TRBJ2-3, reads DSGVTQTPKHLITATGQRVTLRCSPRSGDLSVYWYQQSLDQGLQFLIQYYNGEERAKGNILERFSAQQFPDLHSELNLSSLELGDSALYFCASSVGDRYTDTQYFGPGTRLTVL.